This T cell receptor beta chain originates from a study of brain T cells in children with intractable seizures. Germline lookup yields CDR1 KGHDR and CDR2 SFDVKD. The CDR3 covers 12 residues. Trimming pared 5 bases from V and 7 bases from J, leaving 10 bases between. Time point: blood from clinic visit 5 months post-surgery; TSC patient then seizure free. Profiled with immunoSEQ multiplex PCR; TCRdb holds only in-frame clones, not every one. The sample yields about 340,000 clones, over 90% seen once. This receptor was obtained from a boy younger than two with tuberous sclerosis and intractable seizures. The rearrangement joins TRBV24-1 to TRBJ1-2; perhaps TRBD1 as D (5 bases). Here the sequenced sample was peripheral blood, taken roughly 5 months after surgery. CDR3 amino acids: CATSVQGAGYTF. The CDR3 DNA is TGTGCCACCAGTGTCCAGGGTGCTGGCTACACCTTC.